One sample yielded the 29 T cell receptor beta chains listed below, sequenced in a study of blood T cell repertoires in COVID-19 (dated by TCRdb to the early 2020s). The library came from the immunoSEQ multiplex PCR assay. What TCRdb holds here is the immuneACCESS table cut down to in-frame rearrangements. Part of the clones is not present; checked against another copy, under half of the missing clones reflect an unresolved V gene, and the others are unexplained. Here the sample has under 250,000 clones; 80% to 90% occur a single time. Roughly 9.4% of the sample goes to the ten largest clones. Sample: peripheral blood. These receptors originate from a man in his forties or fifties with active or convalescent COVID-19.

This sequence joins TRBV4-1 and TRBJ2-5; 10 bases align to TRBD1. There are 16 residues in the CDR3. Germline V lookup: CDR1 MGHRA, CDR2 YSYEKL. After removal of 4 bases from V and 5 bases from J, the junction contained 10 bases not matched to a gene. CDR3: CASSLIPGQGLETQYF. The CDR3 coding sequence is TGCGCCAGCAGCCTAATACCGGGACAGGGGTTGGAGACCCAGTACTTC.

The chain employs TRBV7-6 and TRBJ2-7, with 8 bases identical to TRBD1. This CDR3 comprises 15 residues. J lost 5 bases, V lost 5 bases, and 11 bases had no gene match. The germline V gene has CDR1 SGHVS and CDR2 FNYEAQ. CDR3 nucleotide sequence: TGTGCCAGCAGCCTCGACAGGGGAGGTGTTCACGAGCAGTACTTC. This codes for CASSLDRGGVHEQYF.

The rearrangement links TRBV19 to TRBJ2-2; 10 bases align to TRBD2. V dropped 4 bases and J dropped 4; count of bases not matched to a gene: 9. CDR3 length: 17 residues. The germline CDR1 and CDR2 sequences are LNHDA and SQIVND (reference sequence). The chain's CDR3 is CASSRGGTSALTGELFF. The CDR3 nucleotides read TGTGCCAGTAGTAGGGGCGGGACTAGCGCACTCACCGGGGAGCTGTTTTTT.

The chain joins TRBV5-1 to TRBJ1-4; TRBD1 matches 7 bases. V was pared by 4 bases and J by 6 bases, with 6 bases of the junction left unmatched. Looked up from germline, CDR1 is SGHRS and CDR2 is YFSETQ. The CDR3 covers 14 residues. The CDR3 sequence: CASSRQGVHEKLFF. The CDR3 nucleotides are TGCGCCAGCAGCCGGCAGGGGGTTCATGAAAAACTGTTTTTT.

Written as DNA, the CDR3 is TGTGCCAGTAGTGCAGCGGTGAACACTGAAGCTTTCTTT. Protein: CASSAAVNTEAFF. The rearrangement uses TRBV19 and TRBJ1-1; D not resolved. Trimming removed 5 bases at V and 0 bases at J, with 7 bases between. The germline CDR1 and CDR2 sequences are LNHDA and SQIVND (reference sequence). The CDR3 extends over 13 amino acids.

This chain connects TRBV18 to TRBJ2-4, with TRBD2 identical over 13 bases. The V segment lost 6 bases and the J segment 8 bases; nucleotides outside the gene matches: 13. Germline CDR1 KGHSH, CDR2 LQKENI. The CDR3 has 17 residues. CDR3 sequence (DNA): TGTGCCAGCTCGGCCGGACTAGCGGGAGCCGGAGGGGACATTCAGTACTTC. Translating gives CASSAGLAGAGGDIQYF.

This clone was found a few times. This chain links TRBV19 with TRBJ1-2; TRBD1 is a possible D gene (6 bases). V was clipped by 1 base and J by 0 bases, with 9 bases between them. CDR1 is LNHDA and CDR2 is SQIVND in the germline V gene (reference sequence). The CDR3 has 15 amino acids. The CDR3 loop is CASSIGQAANYGYTF. CDR3 coding DNA: TGTGCCAGTAGTATAGGACAGGCAGCTAACTATGGCTACACCTTC.

About this clone itself: This may be a read error, as it is one base from a much larger clone. The chain joins TRBV27 to TRBJ2-7; TRBD2 aligns across 11 bases. In germline, CDR1 is MNHEY, CDR2 SMNVEV (reference sequence). V lost 5 bases to trimming and J lost 6 bases; unmatched junction nucleotides: 6. The CDR3 consists of 14 residues. In DNA, the CDR3 is TGTGCCAGCAGTCCCACTAGCGGGAGTAGCGAGCAGTACTTC. This gives the protein CASSPTSGSSEQYF.

This clone is a singleton in its sample. The chain combines TRBV29-1 with TRBJ1-2; possible D gene TRBD1, 6 bases. V was pared by 7 bases and J by 7 bases, with 22 bases between. The CDR3 totals 14 residues. Germline loops: CDR1 SQVTM, CDR2 ANQGSEA. Here the CDR3 reads CSARNQAGEGGYTF. CDR3 DNA sequence: TGCAGCGCCCGGAATCAGGCAGGGGAAGGTGGCTACACCTTC.

V usage is TRBV29-1 and J usage is TRBJ2-7; 10 positions match TRBD1. V was pared by 6 bases and J by 2 bases, with 7 bases of the junction left unmatched. Looked up from germline, CDR1 is SQVTM and CDR2 is ANQGSEA. CDR3 size: 14 residues. CDR3 sequence: CSVTTGTGAYEQYF. The CDR3, as DNA: TGCAGCGTGACCACCGGGACAGGGGCCTACGAGCAGTACTTC.

The rearrangement joins TRBV7-9 to TRBJ1-2; D remains ambiguous. V was shortened by 5 bases and J by 6 bases, with 10 bases between the two germline ends. CDR3 length: 12 amino acids. Per the germline V gene, CDR1 is SEHNR and CDR2 is FQNEAQ (reference sequence). This CDR3 reads CASSRSRDGYTF. The CDR3 nucleotides are TGTGCCAGCAGCCGTAGTCGGGATGGCTACACCTTC.

J is TRBJ1-2 and V is TRBV19, with a weak D call TRBD1 (6 bases). V was cut by 5 bases and J by 5 bases, with 21 bases left in between. Germline loops: CDR1 LNHDA, CDR2 SQIVND (reference sequence). The CDR3 sequence is 16 residues long. The CDR3 here is CASSAPWGQEAYGYTF. The CDR3 coding sequence is TGTGCCAGTAGTGCGCCTTGGGGGCAGGAGGCTTATGGCTACACCTTC.

In this sample, this clone turned up a few times. This chain connects TRBV5-5 to TRBJ1-5, with D possibly TRBD1 on 5 matching bases. The ends were cut back, 5 bases at V and 7 bases at J, with 16 bases in the middle. The CDR3 is made up of 14 amino acids. Per the germline V gene, CDR1 is SGHKS and CDR2 is YYEKEE (reference sequence). The CDR3 sequence: CASSYSGGRQPQHF. Here the CDR3 DNA reads TGTGCCAGCAGTTACTCGGGGGGTAGGCAGCCCCAGCATTTT.

The chain combines TRBV7-9 with TRBJ2-3; 10 bases map to TRBD2. The length of the CDR3 is 14 residues. In germline, CDR1 is SEHNR, CDR2 FQNEAQ (reference sequence). The V gene end was trimmed by 5 bases and the J gene end by 6 bases; junction bases not matched to a gene: 5. The CDR3 nucleotides are TGTGCCAGCAGCCCTTGGACTAGCGGTGATACGCAGTATTTT. Translated: CASSPWTSGDTQYF. Filled out from reference TRBV7-9 and TRBJ2-3, the complete variable domain reads DTGVSQNPRHKITKRGQNVTFRCDPISEHNRLYWYRQTLGQGPEFLTYFQNEAQLEKSRLLSDRFSAERPKGSFSTLEIQRTEQGDSAMYLCASSPWTSGDTQYFGPGTRLTVL.

The chain carries TRBV10-3 and TRBJ2-7; TRBD1 agrees at 7 bases. Germline CDR1 ENHRY, CDR2 SYGVKD. This CDR3 has 12 amino acids. With 8 bases clipped from V and 5 bases from J, the junction kept 6 bases outside the gene matches. The CDR3 DNA follows: TGTGCCATCGGAAACAGGGGACACGAGCAGTACTTC. Protein: CAIGNRGHEQYF.

In this sample, this clone turned up a few times. V is TRBV6-2 or TRBV6-3 and J is TRBJ1-2; D gene unclear. CDR3 length: 13 amino acids. Germline V gene data show CDR1 as MNHEY and CDR2 as SVGEGT. V was trimmed by 5 bases and J by 6 bases, leaving 13 bases between them. The CDR3 nucleotides are TGTGCCAGCAGTCCCCGAGGGAGTAATGGCTACACCTTC. This encodes CASSPRGSNGYTF.

This chain connects TRBV18 to TRBJ2-3; the D is unclear. Germline CDR1 is KGHSH and CDR2 is LQKENI. The V end was cut by 3 bases, the J end by 4 bases, with 5 bases between. The length of the CDR3 is 12 residues. This CDR3 is CASSPYADTQYF. The CDR3 bases are TGTGCCAGCTCACCCTATGCAGATACGCAGTATTTT.

Comment on this clone: Other DNA sequences in this sample translate to the same CDR3. The chain employs TRBV6-1 and TRBJ1-1; TRBD1 matches 8 bases. The germline V gene encodes CDR1 MNHNS and CDR2 SASEGT. Trimming removed 2 bases from V and 4 bases from J; junction bases left unmatched: 3. CDR3 size: 14 residues. The CDR3 reads CASSESGGLTEAFF. The CDR3 region has the DNA TGTGCCAGCAGTGAATCAGGGGGCCTCACTGAAGCTTTCTTT.

The V call is TRBV14, the J call TRBJ1-2; possibly TRBD1 for D (6 bases). Germline assignment: CDR1 SGHDN and CDR2 FVKESK. Trimming removed 2 bases from V and 7 bases from J, with 14 bases in between. The CDR3 runs 14 residues. The chain's CDR3 is CASSQTTGLTGYTF. The DNA of the CDR3 is TGTGCCAGCAGCCAAACCACAGGGTTGACTGGCTACACCTTC.

CDR3: CASSQDSRAGETQYF. The CDR3 nucleotides read TGCGCCAGCAGCCAAGATTCGAGGGCCGGAGAGACCCAGTACTTC. The chain is built from TRBV4-1 and TRBJ2-5; weak D call: TRBD2 (5 bases). The CDR3 is 15 amino acids. In germline, CDR1 is MGHRA, CDR2 YSYEKL. Trimming cost V 0 bases and J 4 bases, with 12 bases left between them.

The chain has TRBV3-1 (or the pseudogene TRBV3-2) and TRBJ2-7, with 8 bases lining up with TRBD2. Germline V gene lookup returns CDR1 LGHDT and CDR2 YNNKEL (reference sequence). This CDR3 region has 15 residues. V was pared by 2 bases and J by 0 bases, with 3 bases of the junction left unmatched. DNA for the CDR3: TGTGCCAGCAGCCAAATGAGCGGGGGCTCCTACGAGCAGTACTTC. This sequence encodes CASSQMSGGSYEQYF.

The chain recombines TRBV7-9 with TRBJ2-2; unclear D gene. Deletions cut 3 bases from V and 0 bases from J, with 11 bases between. CDR1 and CDR2 (germline): SEHNR, FQNEAQ (reference sequence). CDR3 length: 16 residues. The CDR3 reads CASSFAGSPNTGELFF. For the CDR3, the DNA is TGTGCCAGCAGCTTCGCCGGTTCTCCGAACACCGGGGAGCTGTTTTTT. Variable domain in full (rest from reference TRBV7-9 and TRBJ2-2): DTGVSQNPRHKITKRGQNVTFRCDPISEHNRLYWYRQTLGQGPEFLTYFQNEAQLEKSRLLSDRFSAERPKGSFSTLEIQRTEQGDSAMYLCASSFAGSPNTGELFFGEGSRLTVL.

This chain links TRBV2 with TRBJ1-5; TRBD1 matches 7 bases. The ends lost 2 bases at V and 1 base at J; junction bases unmatched: 5. The germline V gene encodes CDR1 SNHLY and CDR2 FYNNEI. The CDR3 runs 16 residues. In DNA form, the CDR3 reads TGTGCCAGCAGTGAACAGACAGGGTTGAGCAATCAGCCCCAGCATTTT. It codes for CASSEQTGLSNQPQHF.

This clone appeared a few times. V usage is TRBV5-1 and J usage is TRBJ2-7, with 14 nucleotides matching TRBD2. Germline trimming cut 3 bases from V and 5 bases from J; bases unmatched to any gene: 1. In germline, CDR1 is SGHRS, CDR2 YFSETQ. The CDR3 is 14 amino acids. The CDR3 nucleotides are TGCGCCAGCAGCTCGGGACTAGCGGGAGACGAGCAGTACTTC. Translation gives CASSSGLAGDEQYF.

There are a few counts of this clone. The chain recombines TRBV29-1 with TRBJ2-7; 7 nucleotides align to TRBD1. CDR3 size: 12 residues. Germline-derived CDR1 and CDR2 are SQVTM and ANQGSEA. Unmatched junction bases numbered 1, after V lost 5 bases and J lost 0 bases. The CDR3 loop reads CSVTGDSYEQYF. DNA of the CDR3: TGCAGCGTTACAGGGGACTCCTACGAGCAGTACTTC.

The V and J genes are TRBV5-6 and TRBJ2-7, with 8 positions matching TRBD1. The CDR3 contains 16 residues. CDR1 is SGHDT, CDR2 YYEEEE, per germline. V gave up 5 bases and J gave up 2 bases; unmatched junction bases: 12. The CDR3 DNA reads as TGTGCCAGCAGTCGCAAGGACAGGGCGAACCCCTACGAGCAGTACTTC. This encodes CASSRKDRANPYEQYF.

This clone showed up just once. The genes are TRBV6-1 and TRBJ2-1; D perhaps matches TRBD1 (7 bases). V lost 3 bases, J lost 0 bases, and 12 bases lay in between. The CDR3 runs 16 residues. Germline CDR1 and CDR2: MNHNS and SASEGT. CDR3 amino acids: CASSDRGDSSYNEQFF. The CDR3 DNA sequence: TGTGCCAGCAGTGACCGCGGGGACAGCTCCTACAATGAGCAGTTCTTC.

The rearrangement uses TRBV29-1 and TRBJ2-7, with D possibly being TRBD1 (5 bases). This CDR3 has 13 residues. Deletions cut 6 bases from V and 0 bases from J, with 12 bases between. Germline V lookup: CDR1 SQVTM, CDR2 ANQGSEA. In DNA form, the CDR3 reads TGCAGCGTCCTGGACAACCACTCCTACGAGCAGTACTTC. Protein sequence: CSVLDNHSYEQYF.

The chain is built from TRBV6-6 and TRBJ1-2, with 8 bases aligning to TRBD1. CDR1 and CDR2 from the germline V gene are MNHNY and SVGAGI (reference sequence). Germline trimming cut 0 bases from V and 8 bases from J; bases unmatched to any gene: 8. The CDR3 contains 15 residues. The CDR3 sequence is CASSYSPGGLDGYTF. The CDR3 nucleotides are TGTGCCAGCAGTTACTCCCCAGGGGGCTTAGACGGCTACACCTTC.